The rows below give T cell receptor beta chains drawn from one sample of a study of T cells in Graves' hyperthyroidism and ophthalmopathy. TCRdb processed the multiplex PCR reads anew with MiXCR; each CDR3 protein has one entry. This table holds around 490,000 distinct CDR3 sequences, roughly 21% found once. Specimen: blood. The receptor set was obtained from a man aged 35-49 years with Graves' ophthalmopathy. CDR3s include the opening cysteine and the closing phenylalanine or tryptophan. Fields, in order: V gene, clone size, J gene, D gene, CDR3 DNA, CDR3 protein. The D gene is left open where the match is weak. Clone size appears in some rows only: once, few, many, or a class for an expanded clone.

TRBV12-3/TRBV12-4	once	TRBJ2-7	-	TGTGCCAGCAGTTTGACCCCACGGGGTCTCTACGAGCAGTACTTC	CASSLTPRGLYEQYF
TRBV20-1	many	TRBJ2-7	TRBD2	TGCAGTGCCCCAATGGGGAGGGCTACCTACGAGCAGTACTTC	CSAPMGRATYEQYF
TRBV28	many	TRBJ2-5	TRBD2	TGTGCCAGCAGTGCCTGGTCGACTTTAGCGGGAGATGGGACCCAGTACTTC	CASSAWSTLAGDGTQYF
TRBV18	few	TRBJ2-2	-	TGTGCCAGCTCACCCGAGATTGGGGGCCGATCCGGGGAGCTGTTTTTT	CASSPEIGGRSGELFF
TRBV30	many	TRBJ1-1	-	TGTGCCTGGAAAAGACAGGCGAACACTGAAGCTTTCTTT	CAWKRQANTEAFF
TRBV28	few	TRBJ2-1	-	TGTGCCAGCAGCCAAGAAGGCCAGGCCAATGAGCAGTTCTTC	CASSQEGQANEQFF
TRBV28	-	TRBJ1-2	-	TGTGCCAGCAACGAGTCCCGCGATCGCTACACCTTC	CASNESRDRYTF
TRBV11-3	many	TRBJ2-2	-	TGTGCCAGCAGCTTAGACTCGGCAGGGACAACCGGGGAGCTGTTTTTT	CASSLDSAGTTGELFF
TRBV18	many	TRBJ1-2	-	TGTGCCAGCTCACCGGATGACGGAGCTAACTATGGCTACACCTTC	CASSPDDGANYGYTF
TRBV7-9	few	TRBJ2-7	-	TGTGCCAGCAGCTTCGACCCGAGTGGGCTTATCCGGCACGAGCAGTACTTC	CASSFDPSGLIRHEQYF
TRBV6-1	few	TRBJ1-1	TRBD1	TGTGCCAGCAGGCTGGACAGGGTGAACACTGAAGCTTTCTTT	CASRLDRVNTEAFF
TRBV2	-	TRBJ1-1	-	TGTGCCAGCAGTGATTTTGGGGGGTACACTGAAGCTTTCTTT	CASSDFGGYTEAFF
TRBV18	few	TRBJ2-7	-	TGTGCCAGCTCACCATCCGGGGGACCTTCCTACGAGCAGTACTTC	CASSPSGGPSYEQYF
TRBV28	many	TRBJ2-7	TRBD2	TGTGCCAGCACCTCGGCGGGAGCGACCTACGAGCAGTACTTC	CASTSAGATYEQYF
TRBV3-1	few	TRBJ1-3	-	TGTGCCAGCAAGGGGACCCATGCTTCTTCAGGAAACACCATATATTTT	CASKGTHASSGNTIYF
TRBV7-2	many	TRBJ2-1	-	TGTGCCAGCAGCTCGGGACAGCCGGGACTGCGGCAGTTCTTC	CASSSGQPGLRQFF
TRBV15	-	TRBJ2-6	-	TGTGCCACCAGCAGAGATCCGGTTGAGGGAGGCGGCTTTGGGGCCAACGTCCTGACTTTC	CATSRDPVEGGGFGANVLTF
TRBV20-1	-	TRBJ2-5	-	TGCAGTGCTACAGACGCACAGCCTTTACAAGAGACCCAGTACTTC	CSATDAQPLQETQYF
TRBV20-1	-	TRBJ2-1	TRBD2	TGCAGTGCTGAAGCGGGGGGGCCAGAGAATGAGCAGTTCTTC	CSAEAGGPENEQFF
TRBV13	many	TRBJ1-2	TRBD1	TGTGCCAGCAGCACCACACGCACAGGGGGCTATGGCTACACCTTC	CASSTTRTGGYGYTF
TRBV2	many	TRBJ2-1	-	TGTGCCAGCAGCATGGTAATACTCAATGAGCAGTTCTTC	CASSMVILNEQFF
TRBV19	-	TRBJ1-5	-	TGTGCCAGTAGTATAGGGGCAGTCAGCAATCAGCCCCAGCATTTT	CASSIGAVSNQPQHF
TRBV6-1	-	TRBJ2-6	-	TGTGCCAGCAGTGAAGGGGGCTCTGGGGCCAACGTCCTGACTTTC	CASSEGGSGANVLTF
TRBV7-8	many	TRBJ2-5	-	TGTGCCAGCAGCTTATGGTGGGGGGCCCAAGAGACCCAGTACTTC	CASSLWWGAQETQYF
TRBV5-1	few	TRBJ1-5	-	TGCGCCACCAAGGAGGGACCGGGAAGCAATCAGCCCCAGCATTTT	CATKEGPGSNQPQHF
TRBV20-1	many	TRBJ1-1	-	TGCAGTGCTAGGGGTGTGGGCTCAAACACTGAAGCTTTCTTT	CSARGVGSNTEAFF
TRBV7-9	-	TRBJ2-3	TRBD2	TGTGCCAGCAGCTTAGTGGTACTAGCGGCCTCTGATTGGGGCACAGATACGCAGTATTTT	CASSLVVLAASDWGTDTQYF
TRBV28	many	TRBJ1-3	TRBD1	TGTGCCAGCAGTCCGCTAGACGGGACAGGGGTATATTTT	CASSPLDGTGVYF
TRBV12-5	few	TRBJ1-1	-	TGTGCTAGTGCCCGGGAGGAGGGTGGGGCTTTCTTT	CASAREEGGAFF
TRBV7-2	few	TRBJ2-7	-	TGTGCCAGCAGCCCCACGGACGGGAAGTACGAGCAGTACTTC	CASSPTDGKYEQYF
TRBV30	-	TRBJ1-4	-	TGTGCCTGGAAGAGGGGGTTGGGTAATGAAAAACTGTTTTTT	CAWKRGLGNEKLFF
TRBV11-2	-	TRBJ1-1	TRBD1	TGTGCCAGCAGCTCCTTTGCTGGACAGGGGGCCAGTACTGAAGCTTTCTTT	CASSSFAGQGASTEAFF
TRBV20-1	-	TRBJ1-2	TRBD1	TGCAGTGCCCCAGGGGGGCGGAATGGCTACACCTTC	CSAPGGRNGYTF
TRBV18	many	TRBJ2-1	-	TGTGCCAGCTCACCATTTTCGACAGGAAACAATGAGCAGTTCTTC	CASSPFSTGNNEQFF
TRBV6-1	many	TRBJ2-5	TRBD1	TGTGCCAGCAGCACCTCAGGGGGAGCGTCAGAGACCCAGTACTTC	CASSTSGGASETQYF
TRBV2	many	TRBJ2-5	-	TGTGCCAGCAGTGTGGGCCCATGGGAGACCCAGTACTTC	CASSVGPWETQYF
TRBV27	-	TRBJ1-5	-	TGTGCCATAGCCCCTCACGCTAGCAATCAGCCCCAGCATTTT	CAIAPHASNQPQHF
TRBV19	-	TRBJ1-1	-	TGTGCCAGTAGTCATGGTCGTGGATTTATATCGGTGAACACTGAAGCTTTCTTT	CASSHGRGFISVNTEAFF
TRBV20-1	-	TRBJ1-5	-	TGCAGTGCCCTAGATTGGACAGCTCCAAATCAGCCCCAGCATTTT	CSALDWTAPNQPQHF
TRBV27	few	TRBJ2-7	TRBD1	TGTGCCAGCAGTCGAACAGGGGGGTTAGTCCACGAGCAGTACTTC	CASSRTGGLVHEQYF
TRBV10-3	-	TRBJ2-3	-	TGTGCCATATACAGCAAACTCACAGATACGCAGTATTTT	CAIYSKLTDTQYF
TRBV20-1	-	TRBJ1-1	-	TGCAGTGCTAGCCCCCTCCTCGGGACGAGGAACACTGAAGCTTTCTTT	CSASPLLGTRNTEAFF